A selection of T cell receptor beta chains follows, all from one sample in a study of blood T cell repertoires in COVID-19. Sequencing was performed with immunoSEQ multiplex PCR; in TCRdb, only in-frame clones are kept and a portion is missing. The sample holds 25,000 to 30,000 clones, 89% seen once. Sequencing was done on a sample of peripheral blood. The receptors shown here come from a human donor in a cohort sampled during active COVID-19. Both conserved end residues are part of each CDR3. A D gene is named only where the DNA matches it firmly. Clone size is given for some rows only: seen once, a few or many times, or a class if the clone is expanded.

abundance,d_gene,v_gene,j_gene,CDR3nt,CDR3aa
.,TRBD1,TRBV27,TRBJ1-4,TGTGCCAGCAGTTTACAGGGGGCTGGTGAAAAACTGTTTTTT,CASSLQGAGEKLFF
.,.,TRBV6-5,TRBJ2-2,TGTGCCAGCAAGTCGGCGGGGCTTAACACCGGGGAGCTGTTTTTT,CASKSAGLNTGELFF
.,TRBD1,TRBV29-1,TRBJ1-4,TGCAGCGTTTCAGGGACAGGGCATGAAAAACTGTTTTTT,CSVSGTGHEKLFF
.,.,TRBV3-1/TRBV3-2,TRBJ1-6,TGTGCCAGCAGCCAAGTTACGACTCCGAATTCACCCCTCCACTTT,CASSQVTTPNSPLHF
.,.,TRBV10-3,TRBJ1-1,TGTGCCATCAGTGTACAGGGTGGCACTGAAGCTTTCTTT,CAISVQGGTEAFF
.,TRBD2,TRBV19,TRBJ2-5,TGTGCCAGTAGTATTCTCGGGGGGGGTGAGACCCAGTACTTC,CASSILGGGETQYF
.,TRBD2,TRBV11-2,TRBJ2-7,TGTGCCAGCACGTTACAGCGGGGGGGCCAGTCCGAGCAGTACTTC,CASTLQRGGQSEQYF
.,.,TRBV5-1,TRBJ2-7,TGCGCCAGCAGGCTCGAGGGCAGGAACGAGCAGTACTTC,CASRLEGRNEQYF
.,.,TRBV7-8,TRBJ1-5,TGTGCCAGCAGCTTAGACGCGGCATCGCCCCAGCATTTT,CASSLDAASPQHF
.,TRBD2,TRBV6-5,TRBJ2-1,TGTGCCAGCAGTTACGGCGGGACTATTACTCTCGATGAGCAGTTCTTC,CASSYGGTITLDEQFF
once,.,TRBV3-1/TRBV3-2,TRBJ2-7,TGTGCCAGCAGCCCTTCCCGGGGCTACGAGCAGTACTTC,CASSPSRGYEQYF
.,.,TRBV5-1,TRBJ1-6,TGCGCCAGCAGCTTGGAATTCACTGATGATTCACCCCTCCACTTT,CASSLEFTDDSPLHF
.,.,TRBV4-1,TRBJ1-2,TGCGCCAGCAGCCTCCGCGGGGGGGCAGGAGGCTACACCTTC,CASSLRGGAGGYTF
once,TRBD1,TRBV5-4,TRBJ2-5,TGTGCCAGCAGCATAGACAGGGGAGAGACCCAGTACTTC,CASSIDRGETQYF
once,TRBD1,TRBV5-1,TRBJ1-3,TGCGCCAGCAGTGCCGGGACAGGGGCAAACACCATATATTTT,CASSAGTGANTIYF
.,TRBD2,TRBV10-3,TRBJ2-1,TGTGCCATCAGACCCTCTAGCGGGGGGCCTTCCTACAATGAGCAGTTCTTC,CAIRPSSGGPSYNEQFF
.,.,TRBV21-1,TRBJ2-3,TGTGCCAGCAGCAAAGATTCTGTTACGCAGTATTTT,CASSKDSVTQYF
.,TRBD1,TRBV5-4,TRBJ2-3,TGTGCCAGTAGGCGGGACAGGGGGACAGATACGCAGTATTTT,CASRRDRGTDTQYF
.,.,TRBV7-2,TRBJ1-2,TGTGCCAGCAGCGCGGACGGGGGTGGCTACACCTTC,CASSADGGGYTF
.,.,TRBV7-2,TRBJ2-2,TGTGCCAGCAGCTTAGTACGGGTCGGGGAGCTGTTTTTT,CASSLVRVGELFF
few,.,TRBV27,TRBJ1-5,TGTGCCAGCACTTTAAGGAGTGGTGGTCAGCCCCAGCATTTT,CASTLRSGGQPQHF
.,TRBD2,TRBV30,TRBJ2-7,TGTGCTTTACCCCGGGGGGGAACTTACGAGCAGTACTTC,CALPRGGTYEQYF
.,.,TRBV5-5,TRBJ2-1,TGTGCCAGCAGCTTGTCCCCCGGGCCGCAGGGGCCTCACAATGAGCAGTTCTTC,CASSLSPGPQGPHNEQFF
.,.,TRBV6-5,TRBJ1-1,TGTGCCAGCAGGGAGACATCAGGGGCCTCGCCTGAAGCTTTCTTT,CASRETSGASPEAFF
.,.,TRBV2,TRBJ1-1,TGTGCCAGCAGTCCTATGGGCCCGAGACAGAACACTGAAGCTTTCTTT,CASSPMGPRQNTEAFF
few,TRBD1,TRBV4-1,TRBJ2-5,TGCGCCAGCAGTTCCGGGACAGGGGTGGAGACCCAGTACTTC,CASSSGTGVETQYF
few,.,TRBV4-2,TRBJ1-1,TGTGCCAGCAGTACCGAGCTAGCCAACACTGAAGCTTTCTTT,CASSTELANTEAFF
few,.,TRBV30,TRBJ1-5,TGTGCCTGGGGTACAGAGTCTCACAGGCCCCAGCATTTT,CAWGTESHRPQHF
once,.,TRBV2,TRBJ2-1,TGTGCCGGCAGCACAGGGTTTACTGAGCAGTTCTTC,CAGSTGFTEQFF
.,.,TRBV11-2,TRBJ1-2,TGTGCCAGCCCGGGGTTGGCGGGCGGCTACACCTTC,CASPGLAGGYTF
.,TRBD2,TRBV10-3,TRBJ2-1,TGTGCCATCAGTCCCCTTAGCGGGGGGCCCTACAATGAGCAGTTCTTC,CAISPLSGGPYNEQFF
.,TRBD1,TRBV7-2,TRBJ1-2,TGTGCCAGCAGCTCGACAGGGGGCGGAGTAAGGATCGACTATGGCTACACCTTC,CASSSTGGGVRIDYGYTF
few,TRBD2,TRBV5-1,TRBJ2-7,TGCGCCAGCAGCTTGGCCCCAGCGGGGGGGGCCTACGAGCAGTACTTC,CASSLAPAGGAYEQYF
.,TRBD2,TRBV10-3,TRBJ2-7,TGTGCCATCAGGGCAGCTAGCGGGGACGAGCAGTACTTC,CAIRAASGDEQYF
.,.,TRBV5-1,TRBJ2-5,TGCGCCAGCAGCCCCGGTGGTAGCTTGGAGACCCAGTACTTC,CASSPGGSLETQYF
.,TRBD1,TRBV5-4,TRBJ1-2,TGTGCCAGCTCGGTCCCGGGACAGGGGGCCAGGAACTATGGCTACACCTTC,CASSVPGQGARNYGYTF
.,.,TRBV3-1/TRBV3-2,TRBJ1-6,TGTGCCAGCAGCCCCAAGAACGAGAAGCCACCCCTCCACTTT,CASSPKNEKPPLHF
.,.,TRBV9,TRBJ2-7,TGTGCCAGCAGCGCATTACTAGCCATACATGCCTACGAGCAGTACTTC,CASSALLAIHAYEQYF
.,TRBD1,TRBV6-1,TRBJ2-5,TGTGCCAGCAGTGAAAGGGGGACAGCCAGGGGGGAGACCCAGTACTTC,CASSERGTARGETQYF
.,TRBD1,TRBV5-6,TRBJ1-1,TGTGCCAGCAGCCTACCGGGACAGCCGAACACTGAAGCTTTCTTT,CASSLPGQPNTEAFF
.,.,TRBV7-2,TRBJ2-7,TGTGCCAGCAGCTTCCTTCGGGGGGCCCACGAGCAGTACTTC,CASSFLRGAHEQYF
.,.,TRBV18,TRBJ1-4,TGTGCCAGCTCACCAAACAGGGCATTTTGGTTGGATGAAAAACTGTTTTTT,CASSPNRAFWLDEKLFF
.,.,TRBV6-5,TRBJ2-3,TGTGCCAGCAGTTCGCGGAACACTGATACGCAGTATTTT,CASSSRNTDTQYF
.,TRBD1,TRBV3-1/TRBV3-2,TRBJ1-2,TGTGCCAGCAGGAGGCGACAGGGCTCGAGGGAGGATGGCTACACCTTC,CASRRRQGSREDGYTF